Each of the 7 T cell receptor beta chains below was sequenced from the same sample in a study of cytomegalovirus exposure and HLA in healthy donors. The study ran its PCR with 60 Vbeta and 13 Jbeta primers. The table came from immunoSEQ multiplex PCR; TCRdb's copy has only in-frame clones and leaves some out. The sample consists of around 130,000 clones, around 83% of them appearing once. The sequenced sample consisted of PBMCs. The source is a girl aged 2 to 9 in good health and CMV-seronegative.

The J gene is TRBJ2-2, the V gene TRBV4-1; D is possibly TRBD2 (6 bases). Germline lookup yields CDR1 MGHRA and CDR2 YSYEKL. The CDR3 extends over 16 amino acids. Trimming removed 3 bases from V and 7 bases from J, with 18 bases in between. DNA for the CDR3: TGCGCCAGCAGCCAGGGAGGTCAGGTTATGAGCGGGGAGCTGTTTTTT. Protein product: CASSQGGQVMSGELFF.

The chain links TRBV5-1 to TRBJ1-6; D not resolved. Germline V gene lookup returns CDR1 SGHRS and CDR2 YFSETQ. V was trimmed by 4 bases and J by 7 bases, leaving 12 bases between them. CDR3 length: 14 residues. In nucleotides, the CDR3 is TGCGCCAGCAGCAAGGAGGCGCGAAATTCACCCCTCCACTTT. This encodes CASSKEARNSPLHF. Supplemented by reference TRBV5-1 and TRBJ1-6, the full variable domain reads KAGVTQTPRYLIKTRGQQVTLSCSPISGHRSVSWYQQTPGQGLQFLFEYFSETQRNKGNFPGRFSGRQFSNSRSEMNVSTLELGDSALYLCASSKEARNSPLHFGNGTRLTVT.

As regards this clone: Its ends do not fully match the called genes, so a read error is possible. The V gene is TRBV7-3, the J gene TRBJ2-1, with a tentative D call TRBD1 (5 bases). The CDR3 totals 15 residues. Germline V gene data show CDR1 as SGHTA and CDR2 as FQGTGA. The CDR3 loop reads CASSARVADASSLLF. In DNA, the CDR3 is TGTGCCAGCAGCGCCAGGGTGGCAGACGCCTCCTCATTACTCTTC.

This clone turned up a few times. The chain carries TRBV6-5 and TRBJ2-1; 9 nucleotides match TRBD2. Germline trimming cut 2 bases from V and 3 bases from J; bases unmatched to any gene: 2. The CDR3 covers 15 residues. The germline V gene has CDR1 MNHEY and CDR2 SVGAGI. The CDR3 region has the DNA TGTGCCAGCAGTTACAAACTAGCGGGCTACAATGAGCAGTTCTTC. Protein product: CASSYKLAGYNEQFF.

V gene TRBV7-8 combines with J gene TRBJ1-5; possibly TRBD1 for D (5 bases). The V end was cut by 5 bases, the J end by 6 bases, with 17 bases between. The germline gives CDR1 SGHVS, CDR2 FQNEAQ. The CDR3 consists of 15 residues. The CDR3 is CASSHERSGFQPQHF. Written as DNA, the CDR3 is TGTGCCAGCAGCCATGAAAGGTCAGGGTTTCAGCCCCAGCATTTT.

The V call is TRBV25-1, the J call TRBJ1-5; D might be TRBD1 (5 bases). Germline values: CDR1 MGHDK, CDR2 SYGVNS. The CDR3 length is 15 residues. The V and J ends lost 2 bases and 1 base respectively, with 9 bases between them. The CDR3 reads CASSEGWGSNQPQHF. DNA for the CDR3: TGTGCCAGCAGTGAAGGGTGGGGCAGCAATCAGCCCCAGCATTTT.

The chain employs TRBV7-2 and TRBJ2-3; 7 nucleotides align to TRBD2. V gave up 0 bases and J gave up 1 base; unmatched junction bases: 4. Germline V gene lookup returns CDR1 SGHTA and CDR2 FQGNSA. This CDR3 region has 16 residues. CDR3 sequence reads: CASSLAFSGGTDTQYF. The CDR3 coding sequence is TGTGCCAGCAGCTTAGCGTTCAGCGGGGGCACAGATACGCAGTATTTT.